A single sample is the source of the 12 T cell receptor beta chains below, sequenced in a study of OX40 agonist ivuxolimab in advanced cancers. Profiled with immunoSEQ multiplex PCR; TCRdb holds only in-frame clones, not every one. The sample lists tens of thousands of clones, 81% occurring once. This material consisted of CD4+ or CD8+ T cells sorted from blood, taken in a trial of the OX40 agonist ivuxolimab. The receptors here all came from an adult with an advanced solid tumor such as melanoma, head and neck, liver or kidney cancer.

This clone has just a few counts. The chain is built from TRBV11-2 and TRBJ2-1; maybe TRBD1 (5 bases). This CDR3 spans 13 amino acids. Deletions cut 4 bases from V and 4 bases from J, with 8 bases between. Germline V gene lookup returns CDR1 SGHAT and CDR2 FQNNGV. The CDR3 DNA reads TGTGCCAGCAGCTATGACAGATACAATGAGCAGTTCTTC. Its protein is CASSYDRYNEQFF.

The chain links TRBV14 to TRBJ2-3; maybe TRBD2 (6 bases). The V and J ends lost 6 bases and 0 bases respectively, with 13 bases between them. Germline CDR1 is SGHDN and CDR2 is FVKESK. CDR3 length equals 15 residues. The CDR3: CASSFGGGSTDTQYF. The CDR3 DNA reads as TGTGCCAGCAGTTTTGGTGGGGGGAGCACAGATACGCAGTATTTT.

CDR3 DNA sequence: TGTGCCAGCAGTTTACTACCCCTAGGTGGAGACAATGAGCAGTTCTTC. This gives the protein CASSLLPLGGDNEQFF. The V gene is TRBV27, the J gene TRBJ2-1; D not certain. The V end was cut by 2 bases, the J end by 5 bases, with 16 bases between. Germline-derived CDR1 and CDR2 are MNHEY and SMNVEV (reference sequence). The CDR3 is made up of 16 amino acids.

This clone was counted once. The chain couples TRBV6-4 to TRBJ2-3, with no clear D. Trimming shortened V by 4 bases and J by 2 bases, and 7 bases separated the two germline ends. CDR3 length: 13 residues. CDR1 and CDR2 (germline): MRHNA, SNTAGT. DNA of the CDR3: TGTGCCAGCAGTGTCGACACCACAGATACGCAGTATTTT. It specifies CASSVDTTDTQYF.

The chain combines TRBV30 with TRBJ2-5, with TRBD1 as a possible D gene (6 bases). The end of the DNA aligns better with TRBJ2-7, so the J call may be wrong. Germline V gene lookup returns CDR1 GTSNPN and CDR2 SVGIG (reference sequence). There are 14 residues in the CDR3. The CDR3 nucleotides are TGTGCCTGGAGAGGGACACCCGCGGGCTACGAGCAGTACTTC. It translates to CAWRGTPAGYEQYF.

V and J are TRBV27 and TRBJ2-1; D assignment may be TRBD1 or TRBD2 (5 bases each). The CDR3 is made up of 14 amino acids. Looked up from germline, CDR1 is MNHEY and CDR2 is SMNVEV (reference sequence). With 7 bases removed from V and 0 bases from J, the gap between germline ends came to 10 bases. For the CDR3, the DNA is TGTGCCAGCAAAAAAGGGACCTCCTACAATGAGCAGTTCTTC. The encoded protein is CASKKGTSYNEQFF.

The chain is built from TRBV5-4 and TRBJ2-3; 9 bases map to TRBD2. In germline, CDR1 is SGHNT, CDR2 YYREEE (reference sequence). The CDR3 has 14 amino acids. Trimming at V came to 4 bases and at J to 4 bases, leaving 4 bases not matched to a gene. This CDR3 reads CASSLSGSSDTQYF. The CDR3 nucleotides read TGTGCCAGCAGCCTTAGCGGGAGTTCAGATACGCAGTATTTT.

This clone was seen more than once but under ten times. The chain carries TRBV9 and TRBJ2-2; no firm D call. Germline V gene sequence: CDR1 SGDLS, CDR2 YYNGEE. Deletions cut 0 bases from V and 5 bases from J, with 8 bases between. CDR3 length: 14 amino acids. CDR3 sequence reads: CASSVVSTTGELFF. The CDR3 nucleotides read TGTGCCAGCAGCGTAGTATCGACGACCGGGGAGCTGTTTTTT.

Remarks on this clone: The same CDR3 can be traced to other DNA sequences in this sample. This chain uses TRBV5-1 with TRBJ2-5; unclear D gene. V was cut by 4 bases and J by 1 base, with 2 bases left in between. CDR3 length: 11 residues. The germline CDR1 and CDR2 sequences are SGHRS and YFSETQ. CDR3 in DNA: TGCGCCAGCAGCGTCCAAGAGACCCAGTACTTC. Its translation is CASSVQETQYF.

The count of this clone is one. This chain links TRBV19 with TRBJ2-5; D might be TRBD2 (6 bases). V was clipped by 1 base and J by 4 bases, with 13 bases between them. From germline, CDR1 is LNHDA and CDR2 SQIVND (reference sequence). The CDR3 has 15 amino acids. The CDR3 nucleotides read TGTGCCAGTAGTATAGCTTCTAGCGCGGTAGAGACCCAGTACTTC. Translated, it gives CASSIASSAVETQYF.

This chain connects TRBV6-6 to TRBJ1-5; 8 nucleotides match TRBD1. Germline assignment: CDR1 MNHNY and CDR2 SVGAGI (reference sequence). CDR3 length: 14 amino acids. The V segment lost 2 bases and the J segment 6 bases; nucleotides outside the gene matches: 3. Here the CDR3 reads CASSYDRGIQPQHF. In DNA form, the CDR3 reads TGTGCCAGCAGTTACGACAGGGGTATTCAGCCCCAGCATTTT.

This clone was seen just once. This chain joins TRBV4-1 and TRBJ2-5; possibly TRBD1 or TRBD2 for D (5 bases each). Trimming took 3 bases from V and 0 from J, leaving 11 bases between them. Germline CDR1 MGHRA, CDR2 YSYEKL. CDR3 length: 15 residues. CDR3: CASSHLGRYQETQYF. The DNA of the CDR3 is TGCGCCAGCAGCCACCTGGGACGGTACCAAGAGACCCAGTACTTC.